This note documents a single T cell receptor (beta chain) sequence. This entry belongs to a study of blood T cell repertoires in COVID-19. Study in general: PBMCs, B-cell-depleted T cells, or T cells provided the cDNA or gDNA that made up the material.

Patients of the Seattle cohort, enrolled during active infection, were followed longitudinally. CDR3 size: 15 residues. Sequenced by immunoSEQ multiplex PCR; TCRdb stores in-frame clones only, minus some. Here the sample spans about 240,000 clones, about four fifths being singletons. This sequence was found in a woman aged 80 or older with COVID-19, enrolled during active disease. The sample consisted of peripheral blood. The chain combines TRBV12-2 with TRBJ2-7; the D call in the table, TRBD1, was not verified against the DNA. TRBV12-2 is noted as a pseudogene. The chain's CDR3 is CASPNRDSQNLEQYF. The CDR3 DNA is TGTGCAAGTCCCAACCGGGACAGCCAAAATCTTGAGCAGTACTTC.